This T cell receptor (beta chain) was identified during a study of T-cell reconstitution after alpha-beta-depleted transplantation in children (dated by TCRdb to about 2016). About the investigation overall: Using TCR repertoire profiling, the study quantitatively followed how T-cell immune reconstitution unfolded in children after TCRalphabeta/CD19-depleted allogeneic hematopoietic cell transplantation.

Results and caveats for the whole study, not just this receptor: About two months after transplant, the apparently early recovery of alphabetaT-cell counts reportedly depended on just several hundred clones that had expanded rapidly and came from non-depleted graft cells. Hyperexpanded clone frequencies declined over subsequent months; after one year, T-cell counts and TCRbeta diversity were mostly attributed to newly produced T cells. The high TCRbeta diversity at day 60 in some patients was ascribed to recipient T cells and intrathymic progenitors that had survived conditioning.

Read against the paper, the sample's treatment or condition label means: allogeneic hematopoietic cell transplantation with graft depleted of TCRalphabeta T cells and CD19 B cells. Transplant recipients were children who received TCRalphabeta/CD19-depleted allogeneic hematopoietic cell grafts. Receptors were amplified or captured by PCR. Sequencing used an Illumina HiSeq 2500. TCR library preparation used molecular barcoding, with unique molecular identifiers applied to normalize quantification of the TCRbeta repertoire. TCRdb's own reprocessing of the public reads used fastp at Q25 and MiXCR and kept productive beta chains. Every distinct CDR3 protein forms one entry, paired with its most common genes and DNA. The sample data list around 440,000 distinct CDR3 sequences, and roughly a tenth of these were observed just once. The top ten clones comprise around 2.2% of the sample. As concerns this clonotype: This clone's antigen is unknown. A read error may be the cause here, since a much bigger clone is one base away.

According to the germline V gene, CDR1 reads SQVTM and CDR2 reads ANQGSEA. Trimmed from V: 3 bases; trimmed from J: 3 bases; junction bases lacking a gene match: 5. Including cysteine and phenylalanine, the CDR3 has 14 amino acids. Only the CDR3 region is kept as DNA, spanning 42 bases read in frame from base 1. The sequence is built from TRBV29-1 and TRBJ2-1, and 7 junctional nucleotides match TRBD2. This specimen was PBMCs, taken before TCRalphabeta/CD19-depleted stem cell transplant. This sequence was found in a child aged 2-15 years with inherited bone marrow failure, due to receive a stem cell transplant. The CDR3 loop reads CSVDWRESYNEQFF. At the DNA level, the sequence is TGCAGCGTTGACTGGCGGGAGAGCTACAATGAGCAGTTCTTC.